This T cell receptor beta chain was captured by sequencing in a study of blood T cell repertoires in COVID-19. On the study more broadly: Sites across the United States, Italy and Spain contributed samples from acute and convalescent COVID-19. Sources were T cells, B-cell-depleted T cells, or PBMCs; the material itself was cDNA or gDNA.

Authors' data handling: Estimated nucleated cell counts came from reference gene primer amplification. The protocol was immunoSEQ multiplex PCR, while the TCRdb copy is restricted to in-frame clones and leaves out a portion. The V and J calls and the clone size are those of that table, but D and trimming were determined from the DNA. The sample carries about 87,000 clones, 86% recorded once. The CDR3 contains 13 residues. In germline, CDR1 is MNHEY, CDR2 SVGEGT. V gave up 3 bases and J gave up 4 bases, with 9 bases separating them. The sample was peripheral blood. The gene calls are TRBV6-2 or TRBV6-3 and TRBJ2-5; D gene uncertain. This TCR came from a human donor in a cohort sampled during active COVID-19. The CDR3 DNA reads as TGTGCCAGCAGTTATCAGTCTTTAGAGACCCAGTACTTC. Residues: CASSYQSLETQYF.